Each of the 9 T cell receptor beta chains below was sequenced from the same sample in a study of blood T cell repertoires in COVID-19. TCRdb's copy holds only in-frame clones and misses some; the assay was immunoSEQ multiplex PCR. The sample records about 88,000 clones, 85% to 95% being singletons. The specimen sequenced was peripheral blood. The source is a man between 60 and 75 years old with acute or convalescent COVID-19.

V usage is TRBV6-5 and J usage is TRBJ2-2; D gene unclear. The V gene's germline CDR1 is MNHEY and CDR2 SVGAGI. V was clipped by 0 bases and J by 3 bases, with 8 bases between them. CDR3 size: 15 residues. The CDR3 loop reads CASSYSGEYTGELFF. CDR3 nucleotides: TGTGCCAGCAGTTACTCCGGTGAATACACCGGGGAGCTGTTTTTT.

This chain connects TRBV10-1 to TRBJ2-3; 8 positions match TRBD2. V trimming: 4 bases; J trimming: 2 bases; junction bases outside the gene matches: 14. Germline V gene lookup returns CDR1 WNHNN and CDR2 SYGVQD (reference sequence). The CDR3 spans 18 residues. CDR3 nucleotide sequence: TGCGCCAGCAGTGCGGCTAGCGGGTCTCCTCTATTCACAGATACGCAGTATTTT. Amino acid sequence: CASSAASGSPLFTDTQYF.

V is TRBV19 and J is TRBJ2-2, with 7 bases lining up with TRBD2. Trimming took 7 bases from V and 5 from J; bases not matched to a gene: 10. Germline lookup yields CDR1 LNHDA and CDR2 SQIVND (reference sequence). The length of the CDR3 is 15 residues. DNA of the CDR3: TGTGCCAGTACGGGAGAGGGAGGGCGAACCGGGGAGCTGTTTTTT. Residues: CASTGEGGRTGELFF.

The chain is built from TRBV21-1 and TRBJ2-3; TRBD1 is the table's D call and was not checked against the DNA. TRBV21-1 is described as a pseudogene. The CDR3 extends over 15 amino acids. This CDR3 is CASSQATGPTDTQYF. The CDR3 DNA follows: TGTGCCAGCTCCCAGGCGACAGGACCCACAGATACGCAGTATTTT.

The chain links TRBV19 to TRBJ1-5, with a possible D match to TRBD1 (5 bases). V gave up 3 bases and J gave up 7 bases, with 16 bases separating them. Per the germline V gene, CDR1 is LNHDA and CDR2 is SQIVND (reference sequence). CDR3 length: 15 residues. The CDR3 loop is CASSIIGAPVQPQHF. The CDR3 DNA reads TGTGCCAGTAGTATCATTGGGGCTCCCGTGCAGCCCCAGCATTTT.

The chain carries TRBV7-3 and TRBJ2-1, with a weak D call TRBD2 (6 bases). The CDR3 length is 15 residues. The V end was cut by 0 bases, the J end by 2 bases, with 8 bases between. Per the germline V gene, CDR1 is SGHTA and CDR2 is FQGTGA. CDR3 loop: CASSLTGGTYNEQFF. The CDR3 coding sequence is TGTGCCAGCAGCTTAACCGGGGGTACCTACAATGAGCAGTTCTTC.

This clone was seen a single time. The V gene is TRBV19, the J gene TRBJ1-5; no reliable D call. The CDR3 runs to 15 residues. Germline values: CDR1 LNHDA, CDR2 SQIVND (reference sequence). V lost 5 bases to trimming and J lost 0 bases, with 11 bases between them. This CDR3 reads CASSSGVISNQPQHF. CDR3 coding DNA: TGTGCCAGTAGTTCCGGGGTGATTAGCAATCAGCCCCAGCATTTT. Using reference TRBV19 and TRBJ1-5 for the parts outside the CDR3, the full variable domain is DGGITQSPKYLFRKEGQNVTLSCEQNLNHDAMYWYRQDPGQGLRLIYYSQIVNDFQKGDIAEGYSVSREKKESFPLTVTSAQKNPTAFYLCASSSGVISNQPQHFGDGTRLSIL.

The chain has TRBV7-3 and TRBJ2-3; TRBD1 might be the D (6 bases). The germline gives CDR1 SGHTA, CDR2 FQGTGA. V was shortened by 1 base and J by 6 bases, with 8 bases between the two germline ends. The CDR3 is 13 residues long. The CDR3 region is CASSLSRGDTQYF. As DNA, the CDR3 is TGTGCCAGCAGCTTAAGTAGGGGGGATACGCAGTATTTT.

The gene calls are TRBV7-9 and TRBJ2-7, with 8 bases lining up with TRBD2. V gave up 4 bases and J gave up 0 bases; unmatched junction bases: 5. The V gene's germline CDR1 is SEHNR and CDR2 FQNEAQ (reference sequence). The CDR3 spans 15 residues. CDR3 loop: CASSSTSGSSYEQYF. In nucleotides, the CDR3 is TGTGCCAGCAGCTCCACTAGCGGAAGCTCCTACGAGCAGTACTTC.